Below, one T cell receptor (beta chain) is given with its context. Antigen specificity is unknown. In the PCR, 60 Vbeta and 13 Jbeta primers were used. Generated by immunoSEQ multiplex PCR, the TCRdb table keeps only in-frame clones and is missing some. The sample has over 75,000 clones, around 59% seen once. This sample stems from a study of cytomegalovirus exposure and HLA in healthy donors. Study-wide results and limits: Common viral pathogens (according to a later analysis) appeared linked to several of the most significant clusters.

CDR3 length: 14 amino acids. Trimming took off 8 bases at V and 0 bases at J, with 13 bases between the two ends. Germline V CDR1 and CDR2: LNHNV, YYDKDF (reference sequence). Sequenced sample: PBMCs. The TCR comes from a human donor in good health. The rearrangement uses TRBV15 and TRBJ1-1, with D possibly being TRBD1 (5 bases). CDR3 loop: CATCLGGLNTEAFF. DNA of the CDR3: TGTGCCACCTGCTTGGGGGGACTGAACACTGAAGCTTTCTTT.